The 28 T cell receptor beta chains in this list originate from one sample, sequenced in a study of spatial heterogeneity in lung cancer. Regarding the study as a whole: Mutation tallies in tumors tracked expanded intratumoral alpha and beta TCR counts.

Time point: sample taken at primary tumor resection. TCRdb ran MiXCR on the 5' RACE reads and lists one entry per CDR3 protein. The table includes roughly 3,000 distinct CDR3 sequences, over 15% detected once. These receptors lack a known antigen. This specimen was lung tumor tissue, taken at surgery. The receptors come from a male donor with early-stage non-small cell lung cancer.

To note about this clonotype: Little can be read into the size of this beta chain, an off-target read in a library designed for alpha chains. The genes are TRBV12-3 or TRBV12-4 and TRBJ2-3; 10 bases map to TRBD2. The CDR3 contains 16 residues. The V segment lost 3 bases and the J segment 5 bases; nucleotides outside the gene matches: 8. In DNA, the CDR3 is TGTGCCAGCAGTTTCCGGACTAGCGGAGGAGAAGATACGCAGTATTTT. Encoded protein: CASSFRTSGGEDTQYF.

Judged by abundance, this clonotype is medium-sized. This beta chain came through as a stray read in a library set up for alpha chains, and its size says little. The V and J genes are TRBV7-9 and TRBJ1-5; the D is unclear. The germline CDR1 and CDR2 sequences are SEHNR and FQNEAQ (reference sequence). Trimming removed 5 bases at V and 0 bases at J, with 14 bases between. This CDR3 region has 16 residues. CDR3 DNA sequence: TGTGCCAGCAGCATAGGGCCACGGGATAGCAATCAGCCCCAGCATTTT. Residues: CASSIGPRDSNQPQHF. The full variable domain, in which reference TRBV7-9 and TRBJ1-5 provide the parts outside the CDR3, is DTGVSQNPRHKITKRGQNVTFRCDPISEHNRLYWYRQTLGQGPEFLTYFQNEAQLEKSRLLSDRFSAERPKGSFSTLEIQRTEQGDSAMYLCASSIGPRDSNQPQHFGDGTRLSIL.

This clonotype was found a few times. This beta chain came through as a stray read in a library set up for alpha chains, and its size says little. The CDR3 spells CATSDLRRGVTDTQYF. Written as DNA, the CDR3 is TGTGCCACCAGTGATTTGAGGCGGGGTGTCACAGATACGCAGTATTTT. J is TRBJ2-3 and V is TRBV24-1; TRBD2 is a possible D gene (6 bases). The CDR3 loop spans 16 amino acids. Trimming took 0 bases from V and 2 from J, leaving 11 bases between them. The V gene's germline CDR1 is KGHDR and CDR2 SFDVKD.

This clonotype was detected a few times. With the library built for alpha chains, this beta chain is off target and its frequency is not meaningful. The chain combines TRBV28 with TRBJ2-7, with D unresolved. The germline V gene encodes CDR1 MDHEN and CDR2 SYDVKM. Trimming removed 7 bases from V and 0 bases from J, with 16 bases in between. There are 15 residues in the CDR3. The CDR3 DNA reads TGTGCCAGCATGGGAATCCCCCCGCTCTCCTACGAGCAGTACTTC. It encodes CASMGIPPLSYEQYF.

On this clonotype: Since the library was made to target alpha chains, this beta chain is a stray read and its abundance is not meaningful. The chain is built from TRBV27 and TRBJ2-3; TRBD2 agrees at 11 bases. Germline V gives CDR1 MNHEY, CDR2 SMNVEV (reference sequence). The ends lost 5 bases at V and 6 bases at J; junction bases unmatched: 7. The CDR3 runs 15 residues. The CDR3 DNA reads as TGTGCCAGCAGTGTTAGCGGGGGGGCCGCTGATACGCAGTATTTT. Encoded protein: CASSVSGGAADTQYF.

Points on this clonotype: Within a library made for alpha chains, this beta chain is off target, and its count is uninformative. The chain employs TRBV7-4 and TRBJ1-1; a possible D gene is TRBD1 (5 bases). The V gene lost 5 bases and the J gene lost 0 bases, with 13 bases spanning the gap. From germline, CDR1 is SGHVT and CDR2 SQSDAQ. The CDR3 extends over 15 amino acids. This CDR3 is CASSLLGGLNTEAFF. CDR3 DNA sequence: TGTGCCAGCAGCCTCCTTGGGGGACTGAACACTGAAGCTTTCTTT. The whole variable domain, filled in from reference TRBV7-4 and TRBJ1-1, reads GAGVSQSPRYKVAKRGRDVALRCDSISGHVTLYWYRQTLGQGSEVLTYSQSDAQRDKSGRPSGRFSAERPERSVSTLKIQRTEQGDSAVYLCASSLLGGLNTEAFFGQGTRLTVV.

This clonotype is medium-sized within its sample. The library was designed around alpha chains, so this beta chain is a stray read whose abundance carries little weight. V and J are TRBV4-3 and TRBJ2-2; no definite D call. Germline V gene data show CDR1 as LGHNA and CDR2 as YSLEER. The CDR3 is made up of 16 amino acids. Trimming left V 0 bases short and J 3 bases short, with 11 bases between. The CDR3 DNA is TGCGCCAGCAGCCAAGAGGTTCAGTACTACACCGGGGAGCTGTTTTTT. It specifies CASSQEVQYYTGELFF.

On this clonotype itself: This beta chain is an off-target read within a library intended for alpha chains, so its frequency means little. This sequence joins TRBV25-1 and TRBJ1-2; tentatively, D is TRBD1 (5 bases). In germline, CDR1 is MGHDK, CDR2 SYGVNS. This CDR3 region has 16 residues. The germline V and J ends were trimmed by 1 base and 4 bases, with 16 bases remaining between them. In DNA, the CDR3 is TGTGCCAGCAGTGAATTGTACGACAGCCATACCTATGGCTACACCTTC. This gives the protein CASSELYDSHTYGYTF.

This clonotype was seen a handful of times. Found in a library prepared for alpha chains, this beta chain is an off-target read, and its abundance has little meaning. The V call is TRBV19, the J call TRBJ2-1, with TRBD1 as a possible D gene (6 bases). The germline gives CDR1 LNHDA, CDR2 SQIVND (reference sequence). There are 14 residues in the CDR3. Trimming shortened V by 6 bases and J by 0 bases, and 9 bases separated the two germline ends. The CDR3 DNA reads TGTGCCAGTAGGGACAGCAGCTCCTACAATGAGCAGTTCTTC. Protein: CASRDSSSYNEQFF. The whole variable domain, remainder taken from reference TRBV19 and TRBJ2-1, is DGGITQSPKYLFRKEGQNVTLSCEQNLNHDAMYWYRQDPGQGLRLIYYSQIVNDFQKGDIAEGYSVSREKKESFPLTVTSAQKNPTAFYLCASRDSSSYNEQFFGPGTRLTVL.

Judged by abundance, this clonotype is large (0.1 to 1%). This beta chain is a stray read from a library made for alpha chains; its abundance is not meaningful. The chain combines TRBV4-2 with TRBJ1-4; TRBD1 agrees at 7 bases. Germline assignment: CDR1 LGHNA and CDR2 YNFKEQ. This CDR3 has 14 amino acids. Trimming cost V 4 bases and J 1 base; bases outside gene matches: 0. The CDR3 DNA follows: TGTGCCAGCAGCCGGGACAGAACTAATGAAAAACTGTTTTTT. It translates to CASSRDRTNEKLFF.

By its share, this clonotype is medium-sized. A library prepared for alpha chains yielded this beta chain as an off-target read; its size is of little meaning. The genes are TRBV24-1 and TRBJ2-2, with 7 bases matching TRBD1. The CDR3 runs 15 residues. The germline V gene has CDR1 KGHDR and CDR2 SFDVKD. The J segment lost 0 bases and the V segment lost 11 bases, leaving 8 bases of the junction unmatched. The CDR3 bases are TGTGCCATCATACCGGGACAGACGAACACCGGGGAGCTGTTTTTT. Its translation is CAIIPGQTNTGELFF.

As to this clonotype: The library was designed around alpha chains, so this beta chain is a stray read whose abundance carries little weight. The chain carries TRBV5-1 and TRBJ2-1, with D hard to call. This CDR3 contains 14 residues. With 4 bases removed from V and 5 bases from J, the gap between germline ends came to 13 bases. Germline V gene data show CDR1 as SGHRS and CDR2 as YFSETQ. CDR3 sequence: CASSGSRLDNEQFF. The DNA for the CDR3 is TGCGCCAGCAGCGGTTCAAGGCTTGACAATGAGCAGTTCTTC.

This clonotype has only a few counts. Since it is a stray read in a library aimed at alpha chains, this beta chain has a size that is not meaningful. This chain connects TRBV18 to TRBJ2-7, with D possibly being TRBD1 or TRBD2 (6 bases each). Germline CDR1 and CDR2: KGHSH and LQKENI. This CDR3 region has 14 residues. V was cut by 4 bases and J by 2 bases, with 12 bases left in between. The chain's CDR3 is CASSRGAQTYEQYF. In DNA, the CDR3 is TGTGCCAGCTCACGGGGGGCGCAGACCTACGAGCAGTACTTC.

By share of the sample, this clonotype is medium-sized. This beta chain lies outside the target of a library built for alpha chains; its clone size means little. V gene TRBV3-1 combines with J gene TRBJ1-6; possible D gene TRBD1, 5 bases. From germline, CDR1 is LGHDT and CDR2 YNNKEL (reference sequence). The CDR3 has 15 residues. Between the trimmed V and J ends, which lost 1 base and 8 bases, there was a span of 12 bases. In DNA, the CDR3 is TGTGCCAGCAGCCAAGGGGACGGGGTAGATTCACCCCTCCACTTT. Protein sequence: CASSQGDGVDSPLHF.

This clonotype is classed as large (0.1 to 1%). This beta chain is a stray sequence in a library constructed for alpha chains; its clone size is not meaningful. The chain is built from TRBV11-2 and TRBJ1-1; no clear D gene. The V end lost 5 bases, the J end lost 6 bases, and 13 bases lay between the germline ends. The V gene's germline CDR1 is SGHAT and CDR2 FQNNGV. CDR3 size: 13 residues. CDR3 in amino acids: CASSPMHHAEAFF. CDR3 coding DNA: TGTGCCAGCAGCCCTATGCACCACGCTGAAGCTTTCTTT.

This clonotype was recorded a few times. Found in a library prepared for alpha chains, this beta chain is an off-target read, and its abundance has little meaning. The chain links TRBV4-3 to TRBJ2-1; 11 positions agree with TRBD2. The germline V gene has CDR1 LGHNA and CDR2 YSLEER. CDR3 length: 15 amino acids. J was trimmed by 3 bases and V by 3 bases; bases with no gene match: 1. CDR3 nucleotides: TGCGCCAGCAGCCACCTAGCGGGGGGCTACAATGAGCAGTTCTTC. It yields the protein CASSHLAGGYNEQFF.

This clonotype was observed a few times. This beta chain is a stray sequence in a library constructed for alpha chains; its clone size is not meaningful. V usage is TRBV4-1 and J usage is TRBJ1-1; TRBD1 matches 7 bases. The CDR3 spans 17 residues. Germline lookup yields CDR1 MGHRA and CDR2 YSYEKL. J gave up 2 bases and V 1 base, and 10 bases lay outside the gene matches. The CDR3 nucleotides are TGCGCCAGCAGCCAAGTAGTCTCCGGGACAGAAAACACTGAAGCTTTCTTT. It specifies CASSQVVSGTENTEAFF.

This clonotype was counted ten times or more. The library was built for alpha chains, so this beta chain is an off-target read and its size means little. The rearrangement uses TRBV5-1 and TRBJ2-2; 9 bases are a match to TRBD1. Germline V gene data show CDR1 as SGHRS and CDR2 as YFSETQ. V gave up 4 bases and J gave up 8 bases; unmatched junction bases: 6. The CDR3 sequence is 14 residues long. CDR3 sequence reads: CASSPGQGEGELFF. CDR3 sequence (DNA): TGCGCCAGCAGCCCGGGACAGGGCGAGGGGGAGCTGTTTTTT. Filled out from reference TRBV5-1 and TRBJ2-2, the complete variable domain reads KAGVTQTPRYLIKTRGQQVTLSCSPISGHRSVSWYQQTPGQGLQFLFEYFSETQRNKGNFPGRFSGRQFSNSRSEMNVSTLELGDSALYLCASSPGQGEGELFFGEGSRLTVL.

Turning to this clonotype: This beta chain is an unintended read in a library built for alpha chains; its size means little. The rearrangement joins TRBV29-1 to TRBJ2-2; D is unresolved. V lost 0 bases and J lost 1, with 9 bases in between. The CDR3 has 15 residues. Germline loops: CDR1 SQVTM, CDR2 ANQGSEA. The CDR3 coding sequence is TGCAGCGTTGAAGACGCGGCACTGAACACCGGGGAGCTGTTTTTT. Protein: CSVEDAALNTGELFF.

There are a few counts of this clonotype. The library was built for alpha chains, so this beta chain is an off-target read and its size means little. The chain carries TRBV11-3 and TRBJ2-2; D tentatively reads TRBD1 or TRBD2 (5 bases each). Deletions cut 1 base from V and 4 bases from J, with 28 bases between. CDR1 and CDR2 from the germline V gene are SGHNT and YENEEA. This CDR3 is built from 21 residues. The CDR3 DNA follows: TGTGCCAGCAGCTTAGGAGTGTGGGGACGGACCGATAATCTAATCACCGGGGAGCTGTTTTTT. This translates into CASSLGVWGRTDNLITGELFF.

Comment on this clonotype: Little can be read into the size of this beta chain, an off-target read in a library designed for alpha chains. V usage is TRBV5-1 and J usage is TRBJ2-2; 10 bases map to TRBD2. V trimming: 1 base; J trimming: 4 bases; junction bases outside the gene matches: 4. The germline V gene has CDR1 SGHRS and CDR2 YFSETQ. CDR3 size: 16 residues. The CDR3 bases are TGCGCCAGCAGCTTGAAACTAGCGGGAATCACCGGGGAGCTGTTTTTT. The encoded protein is CASSLKLAGITGELFF. The full variable domain, in which reference TRBV5-1 and TRBJ2-2 provide the parts outside the CDR3, is KAGVTQTPRYLIKTRGQQVTLSCSPISGHRSVSWYQQTPGQGLQFLFEYFSETQRNKGNFPGRFSGRQFSNSRSEMNVSTLELGDSALYLCASSLKLAGITGELFFGEGSRLTVL.

This clonotype is categorized as medium-sized. A library made for alpha chains picked up this beta chain off target, so its size means little. The rearrangement uses TRBV20-1 and TRBJ2-1; possible D gene TRBD1, 6 bases. The V gene lost 6 bases and the J gene lost 8 bases, with 17 bases spanning the gap. This CDR3 spans 13 amino acids. The germline V gene encodes CDR1 DFQATT and CDR2 SNEGSKA (reference sequence). CDR3 DNA: TGCAGTGCAACCACAGGGTATGAGGATGAGCAGTTCTTC. It encodes CSATTGYEDEQFF.

On this clonotype itself: The library was built for alpha chains, so this beta chain is an off-target read and its size means little. The chain employs TRBV4-3 and TRBJ2-5; 11 bases fit TRBD2. The germline gives CDR1 LGHNA, CDR2 YSLEER. The V gene end was trimmed by 0 bases and the J gene end by 5 bases; junction bases not matched to a gene: 5. This CDR3 is built from 16 residues. CDR3 protein: CASSQETSGSAETQYF. The CDR3 nucleotides are TGCGCCAGCAGCCAAGAAACTAGCGGGAGCGCCGAGACCCAGTACTTC.

This clonotype was seen more than once but under ten times. This beta chain is an unintended read in a library built for alpha chains; its size means little. The chain uses TRBV29-1 and TRBJ1-4; unclear D gene. The CDR3 is 11 residues long. Germline CDR1 reads SQVTM; CDR2 reads ANQGSEA. V dropped 4 bases and J dropped 11 bases, with 11 bases sitting between them. DNA for the CDR3: TGCAGCGTTGTTTGGGAGTATAAACTGTTTTTT. Protein sequence: CSVVWEYKLFF.

By share, this clonotype ranks as large (0.1 to 1%). This beta chain is an off-target read within a library intended for alpha chains, so its frequency means little. The CDR3 reads CSARWRGGGTEAFF. The DNA of the CDR3 is TGCAGTGCTAGGTGGAGGGGGGGAGGCACTGAAGCTTTCTTT. This chain connects TRBV20-1 to TRBJ1-1; the D gene is possibly TRBD1 (6 bases). V shed 3 bases and J shed 4 bases, with 15 bases lying between them. Germline loops: CDR1 DFQATT, CDR2 SNEGSKA (reference sequence). The CDR3 runs to 14 residues.

With regard to this clonotype: This beta chain was picked up by a library intended for alpha chains and is off target, so its count carries little meaning. The chain recombines TRBV10-3 with TRBJ1-5; 9 bases fit TRBD1. Trimming cost V 6 bases and J 4 bases; bases outside gene matches: 4. This CDR3 is 14 amino acids long. Germline CDR1 and CDR2: ENHRY and SYGVKD. The CDR3 DNA sequence: TGTGCCATCAGCGGACAGGGGAATAATCAGCCCCAGCATTTT. This gives the protein CAISGQGNNQPQHF.

With regard to this clonotype: This beta chain is a stray sequence in a library constructed for alpha chains; its clone size is not meaningful. The rearrangement uses TRBV12-3 or TRBV12-4 and TRBJ1-6; TRBD1 aligns across 7 bases. V was clipped by 6 bases and J by 7 bases; unmatched bases: 6. This CDR3 is 14 amino acids long. The CDR3, as DNA: TGTGCCAGCAGGTCGACAGGGATCAATTCACCCCTCCACTTT. It is translated as CASRSTGINSPLHF.

Sample share makes this clonotype medium-sized (0.01 to 0.1%). Being off target in a library aimed at alpha chains, this beta chain has a size of little meaning. The rearrangement links TRBV5-4 to TRBJ2-5; possible D gene TRBD1, 6 bases. Germline CDR1 SGHNT, CDR2 YYREEE (reference sequence). V was pared by 4 bases and J by 0 bases, with 13 bases between. CDR3 length equals 15 residues. The CDR3 loop reads CASSTKDSYQETQYF. The CDR3 DNA is TGTGCCAGCAGCACCAAGGACAGCTACCAAGAGACCCAGTACTTC.